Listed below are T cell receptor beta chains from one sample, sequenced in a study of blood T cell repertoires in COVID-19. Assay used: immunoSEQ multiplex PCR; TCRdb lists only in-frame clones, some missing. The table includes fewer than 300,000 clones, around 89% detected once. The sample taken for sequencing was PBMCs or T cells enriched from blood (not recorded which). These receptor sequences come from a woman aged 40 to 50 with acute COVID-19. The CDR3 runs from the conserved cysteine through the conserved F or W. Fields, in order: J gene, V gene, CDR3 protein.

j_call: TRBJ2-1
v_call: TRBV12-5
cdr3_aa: CASGLVLAAYNEQFF

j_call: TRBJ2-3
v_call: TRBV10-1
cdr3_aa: CASSESISGKDTQYF

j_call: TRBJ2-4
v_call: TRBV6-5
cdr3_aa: CASSYSDKKNIQYF

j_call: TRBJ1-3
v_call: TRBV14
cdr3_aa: CASRASSLYGNTIYF

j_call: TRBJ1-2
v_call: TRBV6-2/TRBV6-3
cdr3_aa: CASSTRSHDRGQDGYTF

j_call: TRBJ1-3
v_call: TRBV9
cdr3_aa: CASSVADGGTNTIYF

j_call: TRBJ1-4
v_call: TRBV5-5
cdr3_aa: CASSSGQGVYEKLFF

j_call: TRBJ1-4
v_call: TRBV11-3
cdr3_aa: CASRGQPNEKLFF

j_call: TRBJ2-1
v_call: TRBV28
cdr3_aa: CATVESGTYNEQFF

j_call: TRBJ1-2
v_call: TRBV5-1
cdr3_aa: CASSWGRGQGADGYTF

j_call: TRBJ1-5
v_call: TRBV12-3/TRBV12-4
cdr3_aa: CASSSQGSQPQHF

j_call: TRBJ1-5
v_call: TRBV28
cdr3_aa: CASSFRGSNQPQHF

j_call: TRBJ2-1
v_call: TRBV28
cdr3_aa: CASSPGSGNEQFF

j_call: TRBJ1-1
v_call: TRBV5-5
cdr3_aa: CASSLNRAVTEAFF

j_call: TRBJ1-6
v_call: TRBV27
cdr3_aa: CASSIRSGQGYNSPLHF

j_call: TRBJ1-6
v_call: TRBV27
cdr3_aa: CASSLLGQNNSPLHF

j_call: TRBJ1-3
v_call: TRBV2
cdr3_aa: CASSEGQVGNTIYF

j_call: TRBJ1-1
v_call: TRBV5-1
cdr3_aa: CASSLDPGGMNTEAFF

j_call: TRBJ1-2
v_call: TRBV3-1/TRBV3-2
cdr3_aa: CASSQDTDRGGYGYTF

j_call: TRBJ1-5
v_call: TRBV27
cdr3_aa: CASKGYQKLSPQHF

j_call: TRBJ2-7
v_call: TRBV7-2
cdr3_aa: CASSLVAGGFLGEQYF

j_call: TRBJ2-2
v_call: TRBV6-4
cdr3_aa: CASSESGGTSGELFF

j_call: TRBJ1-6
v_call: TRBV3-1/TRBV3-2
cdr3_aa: CASSQPRTGDGQSYNSPLHF

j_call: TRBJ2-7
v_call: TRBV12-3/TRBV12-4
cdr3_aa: CASSISGPREQYF

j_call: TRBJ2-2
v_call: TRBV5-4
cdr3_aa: CASSRTGTVTGELFF

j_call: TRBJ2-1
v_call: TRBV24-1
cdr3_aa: CATSDTQGGHEQFF

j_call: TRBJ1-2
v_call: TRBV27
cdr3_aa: CASSKEVGYGYTF

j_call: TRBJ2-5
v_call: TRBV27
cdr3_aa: CASSYGRTSGDQETQYF

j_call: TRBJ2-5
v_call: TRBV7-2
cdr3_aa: CASSLSRETQYF

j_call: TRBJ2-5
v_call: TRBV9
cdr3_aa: CASSPLGGGRLAGQEGETQYF

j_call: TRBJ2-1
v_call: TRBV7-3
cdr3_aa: CASSPGAGGSSYNEQFF

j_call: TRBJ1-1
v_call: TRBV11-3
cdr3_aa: CASSLDLSSRWSEAFF

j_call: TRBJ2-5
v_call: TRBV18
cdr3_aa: CASSRGPSGSAVEETQYF

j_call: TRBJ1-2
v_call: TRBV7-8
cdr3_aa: CASSLASGTEGYTF

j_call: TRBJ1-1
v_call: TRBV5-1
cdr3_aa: CASSPGVWNTEAFF

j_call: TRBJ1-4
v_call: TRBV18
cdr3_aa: CASSLRVQGDEKLFF

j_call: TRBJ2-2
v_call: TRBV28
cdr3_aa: CASSRSTSAGTGELFF

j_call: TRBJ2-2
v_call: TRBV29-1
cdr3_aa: CSVDGGGTGELFF

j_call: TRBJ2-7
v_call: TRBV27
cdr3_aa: CASSLDPGTGISEQYF

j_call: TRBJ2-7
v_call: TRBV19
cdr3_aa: CASRRTGAPYEQYF

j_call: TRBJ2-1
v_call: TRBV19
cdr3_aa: CASVGEGSGHNEQFF

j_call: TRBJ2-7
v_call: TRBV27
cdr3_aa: CASSLVRLQTYEQYF

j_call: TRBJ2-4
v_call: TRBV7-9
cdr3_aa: CASSSGQGEYIQYF

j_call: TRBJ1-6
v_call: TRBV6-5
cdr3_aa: CASTRTRGNSPLHF

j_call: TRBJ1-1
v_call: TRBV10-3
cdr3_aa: CAISESAGWNTEAFF

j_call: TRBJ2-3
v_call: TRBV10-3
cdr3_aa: CAISESSGITDTQYF

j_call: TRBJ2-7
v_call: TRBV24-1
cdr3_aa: CATSDPVAGDSYEQYF

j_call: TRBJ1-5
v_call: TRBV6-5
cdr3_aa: CASRLFSNQPQHF

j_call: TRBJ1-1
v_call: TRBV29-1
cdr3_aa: CSARGGEAFF

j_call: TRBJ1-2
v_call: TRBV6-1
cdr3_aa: CASSEASYGYTF